The rows below give T cell receptor beta chains drawn from one sample of a study of T cell responses to AZD1222 COVID-19 vaccine. TCRdb's copy holds only in-frame clones and misses some; the assay was immunoSEQ multiplex PCR. Seen here are 200,000 or so clones, approximately 90% observed once, and the top ten hold under 8%. The sample here was peripheral blood, taken on day 0 of AZD1222 vaccination. Source of these receptors: an adult in good health. The CDR3 runs from the conserved cysteine through the conserved F or W. The D gene is left open where the match is weak. The size entry is marked missing in some rows and otherwise reads once, few, many or a size class.

clone size	D gene	V gene	J gene	CDR3 protein	CDR3 DNA
NA	TRBD2	TRBV6-2/TRBV6-3	TRBJ2-1	CASSYSLSGRGNEQFF	TGTGCCAGCAGTTACTCCTTAAGCGGGAGGGGGAATGAGCAGTTCTTC
NA	NA	TRBV5-6	TRBJ2-7	CASSLKVAGNGVVQYF	TGTGCCAGCAGCTTGAAAGTGGCAGGGAATGGGGTGGTGCAGTACTTC
few	NA	TRBV9	TRBJ2-1	CASSDGTRGNEQFF	TGTGCCAGCAGCGACGGGACAAGAGGGAATGAGCAGTTCTTC
NA	NA	TRBV28	TRBJ1-5	CASSPTGRTTNNQPQHF	TGTGCCAGCAGTCCGACGGGACGGACAACGAACAATCAGCCCCAGCATTTT
NA	TRBD1	TRBV24-1	TRBJ2-1	CATSQQGHEQFF	TGTGCCACCAGTCAACAGGGGCATGAGCAGTTCTTC
NA	NA	TRBV18	TRBJ1-5	CASSPIQDQPQHF	TGTGCCAGCTCACCGATTCAGGATCAGCCCCAGCATTTT
NA	TRBD1	TRBV6-5	TRBJ2-7	CASDRGNEQYF	TGTGCCAGCGACAGGGGAAACGAGCAGTACTTC
NA	NA	TRBV24-1	TRBJ2-7	CATSEMGAGEQYF	TGTGCCACCAGTGAGATGGGGGCGGGAGAGCAGTACTTC
NA	TRBD2	TRBV7-2	TRBJ2-1	CASSPGLAESNEQFF	TGTGCCAGCAGCCCCGGACTAGCGGAATCCAATGAGCAGTTCTTC
NA	NA	TRBV30	TRBJ1-6	CAWRPFTGRGSPLHF	TGTGCCTGGAGACCCTTCACAGGGAGAGGTTCACCCCTCCACTTT
NA	NA	TRBV29-1	TRBJ1-2	CSVALIQRGNDGYTF	TGCAGCGTCGCTTTAATTCAAAGAGGGAACGATGGCTACACCTTC
NA	TRBD1	TRBV28	TRBJ1-1	CASSGRTGYTEAFF	TGTGCCAGCAGTGGAAGGACAGGGTACACTGAAGCTTTCTTT
NA	TRBD1	TRBV5-8	TRBJ1-5	CASSSRTGRVSNQPQHF	TGTGCCAGCAGCTCCAGGACAGGGAGGGTAAGCAATCAGCCCCAGCATTTT
NA	TRBD1	TRBV10-1	TRBJ1-4	CASSDRTGSKLFF	TGCGCCAGCAGTGATCGGACAGGGTCAAAACTGTTTTTT
NA	NA	TRBV19	TRBJ2-7	CASRLTGIPSYEQYF	TGTGCCAGTCGTTTGACCGGGATTCCTTCCTACGAGCAGTACTTC
NA	NA	TRBV27	TRBJ1-2	CASSSRITGIYGYTF	TGTGCCAGCAGTTCCCGCATTACAGGGATCTATGGCTACACCTTC
NA	NA	TRBV6-5	TRBJ1-1	CASSFSFEDTEAFF	TGTGCCAGCAGTTTCTCGTTTGAGGACACTGAAGCTTTCTTT